This T cell receptor beta chain emerged from a study of human T cells and chemical hapten exposure. For the study at large: The upper back received 0.01% DPC by patch testing, with results read at 6 days.

Germline CDR1 and CDR2: SGHRS and YFSETQ. The V end was cut by 3 bases, the J end by 8 bases, with 18 bases between. This CDR3 has 15 amino acids. General study points: Relative to control repertoires, expanded TCRs gave rise to significantly more large CDR3 similarity clusters. In the PT1 data, expanded TCR counts showed a positive correlation with patch test score.

This clonotype showed up just a few times. What it recognizes is unknown. From the RACE reads, TCRdb called clonotypes with MiXCR, one entry per CDR3 protein. The table includes 90,000 to 140,000 distinct CDR3 sequences, 30% to 35% detected once. The time point: patch test 3, about 24 weeks after DPC sensitization. Treatment given: therapeutic diphenylcyclopropenone sensitization with weekly scalp DPC. Total RNA extraction was carried out from unfractionated whole blood. The TCR comes from a man aged 40-50 years with alopecia areata. Some clones in this sample may be carry-over from other donors' samples. The material was whole blood, obtained in connection with sensitization to the hapten diphenylcyclopropenone (DPC). The J gene is TRBJ2-1, the V gene TRBV5-1; tentatively, D is TRBD1 (7 bases). The CDR3 region is CASSSGGYQRDEQFF. Here the CDR3 DNA reads TGCGCCAGCAGCTCAGGGGGGTATCAGAGGGATGAGCAGTTCTTC.